This paragraph covers one T cell receptor (beta chain) sequence. Antigen unknown. CDR3 size: 14 residues. CDR1 is SNHLY and CDR2 is FYNNEI in the germline V gene. After removal of 4 bases from V and 4 bases from J, the junction contained 2 bases not matched to a gene. Expressed TCRB transcripts were sequenced because the entire RNA isolate underwent reverse transcription. Each sample of naive, central memory or regulatory T cells had, on average, roughly 3.4 million reads. Produced via immunoSEQ multiplex PCR; TCRdb's table is partial and in-frame only. The repertoire holds approximately 280,000 clones, with about 15% as singletons. The record originates from a study of beta chain features in type 1 diabetes. Study outcomes and limitations: The study found fewer insertions and more deletions at VDJ junctions in type 1 diabetes patients. Patients with Type 1 diabetes showed moderately but significantly shorter TCRB CDR3s in all four CD4+ subsets. A greater similarity of naive, central memory and Treg TCRB repertoires was seen among patients than among healthy donors. Whether HLA type affects TCRB rearrangement stayed undetermined in the present work.

The sequenced sample consisted of naive CD4+ T cells from blood. The receptor comes from a man aged 18-30 years with type 1 diabetes. V and J are TRBV2 and TRBJ2-2; 8 bases are a match to TRBD2. CDR3 in DNA: TGTGCCAGCAGTGGGGGACTAGTCACCGGGGAGCTGTTTTTT. Translating gives CASSGGLVTGELFF.